Sequencing of this T cell receptor (beta chain) was carried out in a study of T-cell reconstitution after alpha-beta-depleted transplantation in children. Findings and caveats of the study: From newly produced T cells came most of the T-cell counts and diversity one year after transplant.

With 11 bases removed from V and 6 bases from J, the gap between germline ends came to 24 bases. The germline CDR1 and CDR2 sequences are SNHLY and FYNNEI. This CDR3 has 15 amino acids. Only a few counts were recorded for this clonotype. Its matching antigen is unknown. The authors prepared the TCRbeta library with unique molecular identifiers. TCRdb re-called the PCR reads through MiXCR, storing one row per CDR3 protein. The repertoire holds about 290,000 distinct CDR3 sequences, with nearly 8% as singletons. The receptor was isolated from a female patient between 2 and 15 years old who had a stem cell transplant for Fanconi anemia, so the T cells may come from the graft donor. The input for sequencing was peripheral blood, taken 360 days after TCRalphabeta/CD19-depleted stem cell transplant. V usage is TRBV2 and J usage is TRBJ2-3; the D gene could be TRBD1 or TRBD2 (6 bases each). CDR3 region: CAYTPFGGLVDTQYF. As DNA, the CDR3 is TGTGCCTATACTCCCTTTGGGGGGCTGGTTGATACGCAGTATTTT. Combining the CDR3 with reference TRBV2 and TRBJ2-3 gives the whole variable domain EPEVTQTPSHQVTQMGQEVILRCVPISNHLYFYWYRQILGQKVEFLVSFYNNEISEKSEIFDDQFSVERPDGSNFTLKIRSTKLEDSAMYFCAYTPFGGLVDTQYFGPGTRLTVL.